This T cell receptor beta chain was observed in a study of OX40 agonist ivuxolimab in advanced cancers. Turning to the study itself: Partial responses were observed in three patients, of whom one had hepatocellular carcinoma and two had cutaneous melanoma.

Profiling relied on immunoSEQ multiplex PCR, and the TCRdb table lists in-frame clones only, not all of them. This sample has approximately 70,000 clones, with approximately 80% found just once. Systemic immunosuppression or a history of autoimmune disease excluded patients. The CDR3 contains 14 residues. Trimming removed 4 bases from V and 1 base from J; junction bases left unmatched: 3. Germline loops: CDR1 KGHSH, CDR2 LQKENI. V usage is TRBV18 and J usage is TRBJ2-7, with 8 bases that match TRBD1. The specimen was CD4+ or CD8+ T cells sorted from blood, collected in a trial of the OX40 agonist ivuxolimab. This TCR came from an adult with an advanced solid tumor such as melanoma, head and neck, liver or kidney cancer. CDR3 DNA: TGTGCCAGCTCACGCCGGGACAGGTCCTACGAGCAGTACGTC. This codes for CASSRRDRSYEQYV.